Given below is one TCR beta chain in context. No antigen is known for it. The data derive from a study of blood T cells in healthy people across ages. Study-wide findings and caveats: Per million T cells, TCR beta diversity dropped roughly linearly as age increased. Compared with aged donors, long-lived donors showed fewer expanded clones, suggesting selection.

Using a J-beta primer mix together with a sample-barcoded 5' primer, a second PCR was run for about 6 to 12 cycles. MiXCR, run by TCRdb on the 5' RACE reads, gives a single entry per CDR3 protein. The sample yields 650,000 to 1,000,000 distinct CDR3 sequences, about 36% seen once. CDR3 length: 16 residues. Germline loops: CDR1 ENHRY, CDR2 SYGVKD. Trimming took 7 bases from V and 3 from J, leaving 19 bases between them. Material: blood. The source is a man younger than 35 in good health. The J gene is TRBJ2-1, the V gene TRBV10-3; D is possibly TRBD2 (6 bases). This chain's CDR3 is CAINAGGVGDYNEQFF. The CDR3 DNA reads as TGTGCCATCAATGCCGGGGGAGTAGGGGACTACAATGAGCAGTTCTTC.